In its sample, the clone carrying this T cell receptor beta chain was seen a few times. The method was immunoSEQ multiplex PCR; TCRdb's version includes in-frame clones alone and lacks a portion of them. The data hold almost 200,000 clones, with 70% to 90% observed a single time. The data originate from a study of blood T cell repertoires in COVID-19. Study as a whole: PBMCs, B-cell-depleted T cells, or T cells were the source of the cDNA or gDNA that made up the material.

The CDR3 is made up of 14 amino acids. From germline, CDR1 is MNHEY and CDR2 SVGAGI. Trimming left V 5 bases short and J 2 bases short, with 12 bases between. The J gene is TRBJ1-2, the V gene TRBV6-5, with a tentative D call TRBD1 (6 bases). The sequence was collected from a woman between 70 and 85 years old with acute or convalescent COVID-19. Sample: peripheral blood. CDR3 sequence reads: CASSRQDVNYGYTF. CDR3 nucleotides: TGTGCCAGCAGTAGACAGGATGTAAACTATGGCTACACCTTC.